This T cell receptor (beta chain) is from a study of cytotoxic CD8 clonotypes in ibrutinib-treated CLL. On the study more broadly: Partial response was seen in approximately 24 patients and complete response in 2; after median 68 months, roughly 14 stayed remitted, around 12 progressed. The study, taken as a whole, reports: Clonality rose at ibrutinib response and fell back toward baseline at progression. Rare overall, public clonotypes shrank or held steady under therapy. Clonality (at baseline) was higher than in age-matched healthy donors and tracked circulating CD8+ T-cell counts.

A word on this clone: The antigen remains unidentified.

Using immunoSEQ multiplex PCR, the repertoire was profiled, and TCRdb retains in-frame clones only, with some absent. The sample carries 150,000 to 200,000 clones, nearly 90% recorded once. The CDR3 is made up of 16 amino acids. V lost 1 base, J lost 3 bases, and 10 bases lay in between. In germline, CDR1 is LNHDA, CDR2 SQIVND (reference sequence). The genes are TRBV19 and TRBJ1-6; D is unclear. The source material was PBMCs, sampled at disease progression, from a patient treated with ibrutinib. The origin of this receptor is a human donor with chronic lymphocytic leukemia. The CDR3 loop reads CASSIATGNYNSPLHF. DNA for the CDR3: TGTGCCAGTAGTATAGCAACCGGGAACTATAATTCACCCCTCCACTTT. Together with reference TRBV19 and TRBJ1-6, the CDR3 gives the full variable domain: DGGITQSPKYLFRKEGQNVTLSCEQNLNHDAMYWYRQDPGQGLRLIYYSQIVNDFQKGDIAEGYSVSREKKESFPLTVTSAQKNPTAFYLCASSIATGNYNSPLHFGNGTRLTVT.